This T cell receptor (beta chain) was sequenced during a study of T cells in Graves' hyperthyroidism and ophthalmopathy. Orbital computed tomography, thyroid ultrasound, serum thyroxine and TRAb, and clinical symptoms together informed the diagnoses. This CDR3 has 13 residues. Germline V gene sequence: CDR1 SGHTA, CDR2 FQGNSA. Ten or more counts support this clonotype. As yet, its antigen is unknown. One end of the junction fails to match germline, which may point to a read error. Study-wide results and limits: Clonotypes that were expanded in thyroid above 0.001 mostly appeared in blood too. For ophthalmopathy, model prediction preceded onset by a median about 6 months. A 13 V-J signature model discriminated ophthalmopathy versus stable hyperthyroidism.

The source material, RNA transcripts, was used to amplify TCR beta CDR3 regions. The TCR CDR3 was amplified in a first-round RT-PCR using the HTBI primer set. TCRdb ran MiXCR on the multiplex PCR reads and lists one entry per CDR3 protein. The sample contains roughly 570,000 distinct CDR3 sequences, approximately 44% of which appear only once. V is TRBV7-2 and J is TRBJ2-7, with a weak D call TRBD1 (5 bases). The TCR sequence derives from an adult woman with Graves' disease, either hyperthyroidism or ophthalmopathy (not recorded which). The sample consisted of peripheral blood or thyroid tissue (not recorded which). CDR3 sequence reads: CASSLVRGDEQYF. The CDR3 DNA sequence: TGCGCCAGCAGCTTGGTAAGGGGCGACGAGCAGTACTTC.